This T cell receptor beta chain was retrieved from a study of shared clonotypes between healthy human individuals. Germline CDR1 SQVTM, CDR2 ANQGSEA. The V and J ends lost 5 bases and 5 bases respectively, with 18 bases between them. The CDR3 runs 14 residues. Only in-frame clones appear in the TCRdb table, and some are missing; sequencing was by immunoSEQ multiplex PCR. In the table there are roughly 890,000 clones, 92% of which are singletons. Naive CD8 cells were CD45RO-negative, positively selected for CCR7, excluding terminally differentiated effector memory CD45RA+ cells. Overall study results and limits: Clonotype sharing among donors was expected to depend on sequencing depth.

Concerning this clone: Its antigen is unknown.

J is TRBJ2-5 and V is TRBV29-1; perhaps TRBD2 as D (6 bases). Specimen: naive CD8+ T cells sorted from blood. This sequence originates from a man in his thirties or forties in good health. DNA for the CDR3: TGCAGCGTTCACCGGGAGCCTAGAGGGGAGACCCAGTACTTC. It encodes CSVHREPRGETQYF.